The source of this TCR beta chain is a study of blood T cells in healthy people across ages. Overall study findings and caveats: Fewer expanded clones and more diversity marked long-lived versus aged donors.

Alongside a J-beta primer mix, a sample-barcoded 5' primer served in a second PCR lasting roughly 6 to 11 cycles. A tag from a template-switch adaptor with 12 random nucleotides marked each cDNA molecule. TCRdb fed the 5' RACE reads into MiXCR, producing one record per CDR3 protein. Of roughly 1,800,000 distinct CDR3 sequences listed, just under 50% were seen once; the top ten hold over 2%. This CDR3 has 13 amino acids. The ends were cut back, 3 bases at V and 1 base at J, with 6 bases in the middle. The germline V gene has CDR1 LGHNA and CDR2 YNFKEQ. This clonotype was recorded many times. Its specificity is unknown.

The clonotype was recovered from a woman aged 40-49 years in good health. Sequenced input: blood. This chain uses TRBV4-2 with TRBJ1-1; D possibly corresponds to TRBD1 (6 bases). CDR3: CASSQDRNTEAFF. As DNA, the CDR3 is TGTGCCAGCAGCCAGGACAGGAACACTGAAGCTTTCTTT.